In this sample, the clone carrying this T cell receptor beta chain turned up once. What it binds is not known. V gave up 3 bases and J gave up 8 bases, with 10 bases separating them. The CDR3 has 13 amino acids. From germline, CDR1 is SEHNR and CDR2 FQNEAQ (reference sequence). This table comes from immunoSEQ multiplex PCR, and its TCRdb copy is limited to in-frame clones, with some not included. The data show around 63,000 clones, with roughly 95% seen just once and approximately 1% held by the top ten. The source of the sample is a study of cytomegalovirus exposure and HLA in healthy donors. Regarding the study as a whole: Some TCR beta chains (roughly 160 of them) were listed as cytomegalovirus-associated. Many donors carried some public TCRs, although rarity characterized most TCR sequences.

The sample was PBMCs. The TCR sequence derives from a woman younger than 35 in good health and CMV-seronegative. V and J are TRBV7-9 and TRBJ1-4, with D maybe TRBD1 (5 bases). This CDR3 reads CASSFAGGEKLFF. CDR3 in DNA: TGTGCCAGCAGCTTCGCCGGGGGAGAAAAACTGTTTTTT.